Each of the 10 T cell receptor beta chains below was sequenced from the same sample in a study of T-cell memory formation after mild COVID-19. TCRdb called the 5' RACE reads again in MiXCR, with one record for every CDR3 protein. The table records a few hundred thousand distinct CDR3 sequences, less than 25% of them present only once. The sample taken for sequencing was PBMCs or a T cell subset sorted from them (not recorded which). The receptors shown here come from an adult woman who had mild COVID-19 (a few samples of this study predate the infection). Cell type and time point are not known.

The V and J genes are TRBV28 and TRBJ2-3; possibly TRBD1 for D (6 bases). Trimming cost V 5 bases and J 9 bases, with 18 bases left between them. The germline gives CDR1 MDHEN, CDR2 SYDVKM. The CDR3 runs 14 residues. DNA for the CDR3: TGTGCCAGCAGTAGGCCCGAGGGCACAGGGACGCAGTATTTT. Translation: CASSRPEGTGTQYF.

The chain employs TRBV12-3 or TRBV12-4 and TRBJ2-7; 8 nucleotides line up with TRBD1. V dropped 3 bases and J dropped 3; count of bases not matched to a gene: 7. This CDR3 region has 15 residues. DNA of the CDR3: TGTGCCAGCAGTTTGGGGCAGGGGGCTATCTACGAGCAGTACTTC. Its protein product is CASSLGQGAIYEQYF.

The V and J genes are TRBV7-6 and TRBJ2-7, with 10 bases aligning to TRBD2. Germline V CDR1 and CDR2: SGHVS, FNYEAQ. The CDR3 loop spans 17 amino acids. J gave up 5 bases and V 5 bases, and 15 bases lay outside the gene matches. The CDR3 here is CASSRTGTSALWDEQYF. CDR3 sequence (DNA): TGTGCCAGCAGCCGTACCGGGACTAGCGCTCTATGGGACGAGCAGTACTTC.

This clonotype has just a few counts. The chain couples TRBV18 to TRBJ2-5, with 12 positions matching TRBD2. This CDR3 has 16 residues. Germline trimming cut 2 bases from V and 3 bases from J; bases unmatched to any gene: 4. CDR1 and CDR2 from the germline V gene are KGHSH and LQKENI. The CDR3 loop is CASSPELAGGKETQYF. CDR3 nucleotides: TGTGCCAGCTCACCAGAACTAGCGGGGGGTAAAGAGACCCAGTACTTC.

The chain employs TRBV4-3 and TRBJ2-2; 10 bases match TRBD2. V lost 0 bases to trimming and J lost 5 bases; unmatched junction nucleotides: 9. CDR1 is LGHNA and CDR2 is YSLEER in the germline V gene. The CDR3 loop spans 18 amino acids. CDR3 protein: CASSQDGSGRAGTGELFF. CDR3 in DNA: TGCGCCAGCAGCCAAGATGGGAGCGGGAGGGCCGGAACCGGGGAGCTGTTTTTT.

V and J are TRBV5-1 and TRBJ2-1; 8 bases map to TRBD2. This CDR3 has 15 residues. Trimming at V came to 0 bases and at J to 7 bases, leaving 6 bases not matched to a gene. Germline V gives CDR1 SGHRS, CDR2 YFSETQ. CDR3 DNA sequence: TGCGCCAGCAGCTTGGCCTCACTAGCGGTAAATGAGCAGTTCTTC. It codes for CASSLASLAVNEQFF.

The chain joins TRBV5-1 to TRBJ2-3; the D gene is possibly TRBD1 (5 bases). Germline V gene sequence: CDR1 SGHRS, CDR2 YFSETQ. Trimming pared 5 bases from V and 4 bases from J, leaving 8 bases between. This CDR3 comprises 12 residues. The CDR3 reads CASRKGADTQYF. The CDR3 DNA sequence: TGCGCCAGCAGGAAAGGGGCAGATACGCAGTATTTT.

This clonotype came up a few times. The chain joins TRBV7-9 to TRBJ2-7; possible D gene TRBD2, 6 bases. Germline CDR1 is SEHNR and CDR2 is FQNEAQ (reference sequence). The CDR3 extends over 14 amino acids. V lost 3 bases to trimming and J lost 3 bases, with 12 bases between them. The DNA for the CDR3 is TGTGCCAGCAGCTTGGAGGGATTAGGCTACGAGCAGTACTTC. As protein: CASSLEGLGYEQYF. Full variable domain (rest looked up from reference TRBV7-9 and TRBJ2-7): DTGVSQNPRHKITKRGQNVTFRCDPISEHNRLYWYRQTLGQGPEFLTYFQNEAQLEKSRLLSDRFSAERPKGSFSTLEIQRTEQGDSAMYLCASSLEGLGYEQYFGPGTRLTVT.

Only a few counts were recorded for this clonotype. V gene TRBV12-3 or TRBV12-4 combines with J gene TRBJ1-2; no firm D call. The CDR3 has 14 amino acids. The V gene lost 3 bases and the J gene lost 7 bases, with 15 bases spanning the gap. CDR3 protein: CASSFGLGLGGYTF. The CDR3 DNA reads TGTGCCAGCAGTTTCGGTCTGGGCCTTGGTGGCTACACCTTC.

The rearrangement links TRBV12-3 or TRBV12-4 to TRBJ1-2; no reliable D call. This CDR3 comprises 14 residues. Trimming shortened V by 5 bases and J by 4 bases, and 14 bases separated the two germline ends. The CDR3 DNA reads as TGTGCCAGCAGTATTGGACTCGACGGCTATGGCTACACCTTC. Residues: CASSIGLDGYGYTF.